This T cell receptor (beta chain) was observed in a study of T cell responses to AZD1222 COVID-19 vaccine. Repertoires were generated with immunoSEQ multiplex PCR, while TCRdb's copy carries only in-frame clones and drops some. Counted here are about 140,000 clones, under 95% occurring once; the ten biggest clones make up over 1.3%. As regards this clone: The antigen is undetermined.

Study-wide points: White British donors predominated, females outnumbered males, and clonal diversity was possibly underestimated.

This CDR3 region has 19 residues. Germline V gives CDR1 LGHNA, CDR2 YSLEER. V trimming: 0 bases; J trimming: 1 base; junction bases outside the gene matches: 8. Material: peripheral blood, obtained on day 0 of AZD1222 vaccination. The rearrangement uses TRBV4-3 and TRBJ1-3; 11 bases are a match to TRBD1. This sequence originates from an adult in good health. CDR3 in DNA: TGCGCCAGCAGCCAAGATCGGACAGGGGGCCGTCTATCTGGAAACACCATATATTTT. Translated: CASSQDRTGGRLSGNTIYF.